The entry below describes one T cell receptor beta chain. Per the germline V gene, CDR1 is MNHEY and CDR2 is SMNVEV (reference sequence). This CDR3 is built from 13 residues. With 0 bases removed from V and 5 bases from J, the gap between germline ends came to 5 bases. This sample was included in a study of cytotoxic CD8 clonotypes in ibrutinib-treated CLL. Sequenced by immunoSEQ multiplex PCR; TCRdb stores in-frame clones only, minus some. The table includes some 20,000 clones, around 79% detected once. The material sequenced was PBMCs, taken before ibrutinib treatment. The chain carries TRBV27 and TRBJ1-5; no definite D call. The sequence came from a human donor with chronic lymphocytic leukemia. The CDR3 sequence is CASSLSRDQPQHF. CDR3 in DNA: TGTGCCAGCAGTTTATCAAGGGATCAGCCCCAGCATTTT.